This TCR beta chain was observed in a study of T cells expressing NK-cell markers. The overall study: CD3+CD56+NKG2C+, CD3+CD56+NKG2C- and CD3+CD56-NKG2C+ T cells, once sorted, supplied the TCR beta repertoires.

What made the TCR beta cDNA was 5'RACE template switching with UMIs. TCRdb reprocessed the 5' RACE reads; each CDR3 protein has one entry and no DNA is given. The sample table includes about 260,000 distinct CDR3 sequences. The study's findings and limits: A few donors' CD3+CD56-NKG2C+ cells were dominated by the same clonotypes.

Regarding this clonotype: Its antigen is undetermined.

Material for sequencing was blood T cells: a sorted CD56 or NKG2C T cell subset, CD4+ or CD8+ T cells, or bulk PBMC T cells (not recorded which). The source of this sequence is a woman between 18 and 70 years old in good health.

The CDR3 region is CSALGQYYEQYF. The chain uses TRBV20-1 and TRBJ2-7; TCRdb's D call, TRBD2, is unchecked because there is no DNA. Germline CDR1 reads DFQATT; CDR2 reads SNEGSKA (reference sequence). The length of the CDR3 is 12 residues.